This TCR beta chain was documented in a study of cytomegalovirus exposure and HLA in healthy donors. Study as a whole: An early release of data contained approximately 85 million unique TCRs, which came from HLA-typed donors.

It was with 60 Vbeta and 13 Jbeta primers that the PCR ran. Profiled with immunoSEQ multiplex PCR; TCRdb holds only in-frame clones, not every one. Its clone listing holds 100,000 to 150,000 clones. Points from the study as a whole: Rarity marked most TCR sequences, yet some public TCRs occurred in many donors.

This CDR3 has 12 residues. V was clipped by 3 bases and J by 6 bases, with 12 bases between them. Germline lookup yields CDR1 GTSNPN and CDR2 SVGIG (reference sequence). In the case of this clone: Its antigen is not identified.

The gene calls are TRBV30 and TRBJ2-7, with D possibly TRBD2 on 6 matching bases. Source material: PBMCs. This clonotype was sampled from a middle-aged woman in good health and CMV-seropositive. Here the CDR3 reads CAWRGEAGEQYF. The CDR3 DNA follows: TGTGCCTGGAGGGGGGAGGCTGGCGAGCAGTACTTC.